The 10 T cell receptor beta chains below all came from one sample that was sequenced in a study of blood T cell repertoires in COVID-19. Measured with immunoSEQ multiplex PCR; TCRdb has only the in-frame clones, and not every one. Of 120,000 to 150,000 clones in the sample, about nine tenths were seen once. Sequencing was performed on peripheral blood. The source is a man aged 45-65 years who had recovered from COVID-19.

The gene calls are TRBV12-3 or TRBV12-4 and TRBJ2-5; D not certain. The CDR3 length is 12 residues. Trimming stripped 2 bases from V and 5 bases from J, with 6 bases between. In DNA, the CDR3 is TGTGCCAGCAGTTTAACTACGGAGACCCAGTACTTC. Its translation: CASSLTTETQYF.

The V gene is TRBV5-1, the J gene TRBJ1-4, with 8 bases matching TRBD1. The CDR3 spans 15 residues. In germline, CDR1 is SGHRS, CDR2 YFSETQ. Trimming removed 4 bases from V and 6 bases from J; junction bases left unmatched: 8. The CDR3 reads CASSIDRGGDEKLFF. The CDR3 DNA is TGCGCCAGCAGCATAGACAGGGGAGGAGATGAAAAACTGTTTTTT.

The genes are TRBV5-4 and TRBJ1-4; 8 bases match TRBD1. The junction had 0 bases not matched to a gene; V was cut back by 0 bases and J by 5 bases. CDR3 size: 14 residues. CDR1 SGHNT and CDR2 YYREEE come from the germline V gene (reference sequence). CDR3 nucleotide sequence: TGTGCCAGCAGCTTGGACAGGGGGAATGAAAAACTGTTTTTT. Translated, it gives CASSLDRGNEKLFF.

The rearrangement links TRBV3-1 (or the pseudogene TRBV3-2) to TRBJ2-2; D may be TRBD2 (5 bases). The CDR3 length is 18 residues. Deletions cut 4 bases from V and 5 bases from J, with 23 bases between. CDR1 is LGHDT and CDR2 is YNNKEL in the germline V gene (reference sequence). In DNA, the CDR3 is TGTGCCAGCAGCCCGAATTCGGCGGGCAGCGAGACTACCGGGGAGCTGTTTTTT. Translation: CASSPNSAGSETTGELFF.

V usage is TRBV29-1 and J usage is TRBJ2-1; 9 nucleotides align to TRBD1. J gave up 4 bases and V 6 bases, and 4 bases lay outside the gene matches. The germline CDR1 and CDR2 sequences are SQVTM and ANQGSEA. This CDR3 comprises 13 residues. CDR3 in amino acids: CSVTGGAYNEQFF. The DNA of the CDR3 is TGCAGCGTCACAGGGGGCGCTTACAATGAGCAGTTCTTC.

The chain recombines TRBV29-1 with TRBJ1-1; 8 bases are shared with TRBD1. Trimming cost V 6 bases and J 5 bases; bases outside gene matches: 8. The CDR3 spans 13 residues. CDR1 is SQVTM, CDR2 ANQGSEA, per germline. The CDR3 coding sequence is TGCAGCGTCCGGGAGGACAGGGTAACTGAAGCTTTCTTT. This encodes CSVREDRVTEAFF.

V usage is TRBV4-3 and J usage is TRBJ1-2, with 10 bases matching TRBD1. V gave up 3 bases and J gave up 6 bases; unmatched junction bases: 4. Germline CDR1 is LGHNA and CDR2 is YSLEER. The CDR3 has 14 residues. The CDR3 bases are TGCGCCAGCAGCCACCCGGGACAGGGGAATGGCTACACCTTC. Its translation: CASSHPGQGNGYTF.

The CDR3 here is CASSAGRGSGGYTF. The CDR3 nucleotides are TGTGCCAGCAGCGCCGGTAGGGGGTCTGGTGGCTACACCTTC. The gene calls are TRBV9 and TRBJ1-2; D is perhaps TRBD1 (6 bases). Germline loops: CDR1 SGDLS, CDR2 YYNGEE. The CDR3 contains 14 residues. The V and J ends lost 3 bases and 7 bases respectively, with 16 bases between them. Full variable domain (remainder filled in from reference TRBV9 and TRBJ1-2): DSGVTQTPKHLITATGQRVTLRCSPRSGDLSVYWYQQSLDQGLQFLIQYYNGEERAKGNILERFSAQQFPDLHSELNLSSLELGDSALYFCASSAGRGSGGYTFGSGTRLTVV.

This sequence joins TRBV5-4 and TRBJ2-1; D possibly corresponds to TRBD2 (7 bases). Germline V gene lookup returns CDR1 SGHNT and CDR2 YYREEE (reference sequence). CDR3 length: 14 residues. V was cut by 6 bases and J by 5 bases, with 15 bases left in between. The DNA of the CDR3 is TGTGCCAGCACCGTAGGGGGGGCGAACAATGAGCAGTTCTTC. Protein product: CASTVGGANNEQFF.

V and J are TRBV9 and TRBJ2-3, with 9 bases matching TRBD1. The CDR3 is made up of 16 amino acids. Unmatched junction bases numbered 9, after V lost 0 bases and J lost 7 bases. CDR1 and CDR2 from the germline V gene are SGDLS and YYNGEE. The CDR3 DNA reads TGTGCCAGCAGCGTAGCTACAGGGGGCGGCCAAAATACGCAGTATTTT. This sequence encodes CASSVATGGGQNTQYF.